The TCR beta chain under discussion was sequenced for a study of cytomegalovirus exposure and HLA in healthy donors (dated by TCRdb to about 2017). For the wider study: An earlier analysis of several hundred of the donors reported roughly 300 Gb of sequence data and around 120 million unique TCR beta sequences from approximately 180 million T cells. HLA typing included class I and class II loci at four-digit resolution. The number of donors typed differed by locus, with 629-630 for A, B, C, DRB1 and DQB1, around 560 for DQA1, nearly 610 for DPA1, and around 450 for DPB1. Roughly five DR-DQ haplotypes were treated as single units for association and clustering because of strong linkage in the cohort. Across about 380 genotyped donors of the cohort, an average of about 240,000 unique TCR beta nucleotide sequences per donor were sequenced, and roughly a sixth of those sequences were non-productive. The later analysis used no new phenotypic data to find candidate immune exposures, relying instead on TCR beta sequences and their occurrence across donors. An early release that covered more than 550 HLA-typed donors contained around 300 gigabases of sequencing data and tens of millions of unique TCR sequences. High-throughput TCR immunosequencing, statistical association of individual TCRs with disease status, and machine learning were combined to predict cytomegalovirus infection status. The study was designed to test whether signatures of past pathogen exposure could be identified by cataloging public T cell receptors. To decide whether each TCR beta V gene segment behaved as functional or pseudogenic, an earlier analysis of some 600 of the donors relied on high-throughput TCR beta sequencing. The T cell repertoires of 666 subjects were profiled by immunosequencing and related to cytomegalovirus serostatus. Besides the first cohort of hundreds of subjects, a separate validation cohort made up of roughly 120 different subjects was used. Donor age, sex, ethnicity and CMV serostatus were collected together with the repertoire data. In a later analysis, previously published TCR beta repertoires from 600 to 850 donors were re-analyzed and high-resolution HLA genotyping was added so that TCR occurrence patterns could be studied. A later genetic analysis used genome-wide SNP genotypes for about three fifths of the 666 donors, treating that subset as a discovery cohort. Every discovery cohort repertoire had been produced on one sequencing platform. The genetic ancestry cluster associated with self-reported Caucasian donors included over 80% of the approximately 410 genotyped donors.

Turning to this clone: Its antigen target is currently unknown. Base quality data are lacking; no much larger clone is found one base away.

Overall results and qualifications from the work: Compared with equally common non-associated chains, HLA-associated TCR beta chains in a later analysis were more clonally expanded and had lower generation probabilities. The authors suggested that the approach could potentially be generalized to other disease states and immunological phenotypes. A later analysis associated roughly 17,000 TCR beta sequences with specific HLA alleles at a false discovery rate of 0.05. The study gave a list of some 150 TCR beta chains associated with cytomegalovirus. A later analysis found that most CMV-associated TCR beta chains appeared HLA-restricted, with HLA associations seemingly driven largely by CMV exposure. Compared with the approximately 720-donor mean, donors in an Asian-associated ancestry cluster had fewer N-insertions in productive TCRs, according to a later genetic analysis. When HLA alleles, especially DR and DQ, strongly co-occurred, attributing TCR associations to individual alleles was difficult. A further reported finding was that TCR beta sequences accurately predicted the HLA-A and HLA-B alleles for most subjects in the first cohort. Most TCR sequences were seen in very few donors, while some public TCRs were found in many individuals. In a later genetic analysis, a missense DCLRE1C variant was associated with V-gene and J-gene trimming of TCR beta chains, and the association was replicated in an independent cohort. The 87-base-pair reads could not distinguish some IMGT-functional V segments, including TRBV6-2 and TRBV6-3, so those segments were excluded. The presence/absence analyses assumed that sequencing depth was roughly uniform across donors, and that assumption may not be true. Correlated functional status among segregating V segments might be attributable to linkage disequilibrium, but an unknown experimental factor could not be ruled out. Immune exposure information for the cohort was limited to CMV serostatus. A few of the identified cytomegalovirus-associated TCR beta chains were confirmed in vitro to be specific for cytomegalovirus antigens. Cytomegalovirus status was reported to be diagnosed by the classifier with high specificity and sensitivity in both the original and validation cohorts. A later analysis reported that several top co-occurrence clusters appeared linked to parvovirus B19, influenza, CMV and Epstein-Barr virus. The earlier analysis of approximately 560 of the donors excluded some 15 rarely observed V segments, including chromosome 9 orphons, because counts were too low. This cohort had only TCR beta chains sequenced, and the lack of alpha or paired-chain data limited which features could be detected. The sequencing pipeline was judged likely to have produced a cluster of highly shared sequence variants as a technical artifact. A later analysis found that TCR association rates varied across HLA loci, with DRB1 alleles showing the most associated TCRs and HLA-C alleles the fewest. HLA typing was unavailable for some donors at each locus, so association tests used only the typed subset. Broadly in line with IMGT annotations, most TCR beta V segments showed up in productive rearrangements about 87% or about 30% of the time in an earlier analysis of approximately 640 of the donors.

The library was produced with the immunoSEQ multiplex PCR assay. The multiplex PCR relied on a mix of 60 forward primers for TCR Vbeta segments and 13 reverse primers for TCR Jbeta segments. The CDR3 region of rearranged TCR beta genes was amplified from genomic DNA with a multiplex PCR assay. The amplified TCR beta libraries were sequenced on the Illumina HiSeq System as 87-base-pair reads. Turning to the authors' computational methods: A later analysis tallied 75 million to 95 million unique TCR beta chains across the 700 or so repertoires, and about 10 million of those chains were shared by two or more donors. Raw reads were error-corrected and collapsed into unique sequences by a nearest-neighbor algorithm in which closely related sequences were merged to remove PCR and sequencing errors. To assign V, D and J gene segments, CDR3 sequences were aligned to IMGT reference sequences. For a sequence to be retained, a match of at least six nucleotides was required to both a V gene segment and a J gene segment. A rearrangement counted as productive if the CDR3 had no stop codons and remained in frame with V and J, and every other rearrangement counted as non-productive. CDR3 was defined by IMGT convention, running from the second conserved V-encoded cysteine to the conserved J-encoded phenylalanine. The earlier analysis of fewer than 750 of the donors excluded sequences that lacked an unambiguous match to a single V gene segment. In an earlier analysis of 450 to 750 of the donors, a V segment was called functional when productive rearrangements were above 56.7%, and segregating when the standard deviation between donors exceeded 5%. A statistical classification framework was developed to diagnose cytomegalovirus status using the catalog of TCR beta chain sequences. A later analysis assigned V and J genes by comparing TCR nucleotide sequences with IMGT/GENE-DB human TR gene sequences. In a later analysis, CDR3 sequences and most-parsimonious VDJ recombination scenarios were assigned using the TCRdist pipeline. A later analysis defined each TCR beta chain by its CDR3 amino acid sequence plus V-gene family, and excluded reads lacking a unique V-gene family. To address suspected cross-contamination and a sequencing artifact, a later analysis removed approximately 590 highly shared, low-generation-probability nucleotide sequences. A later analysis calculated a clonal expansion index for each public chain from normalized within-repertoire ranks of inferred template counts. In a later analysis, generation probabilities were computed with a VDJ recombination model fitted to out-of-frame rearrangements, and the resulting probabilities were checked against IGoR. In a later analysis, TCR-TCR, TCR-HLA and TCR-CMV co-occurrence was scored with hypergeometric tests, and a repertoire-size bias correction was applied to TCR pairs. A later analysis estimated false discovery rates by permuting HLA or CMV assignments 20 times. In a later analysis, co-occurring TCRs were grouped with DBSCAN, and TCRdist sequence similarity was added when clustering was performed within HLA-allele-positive subsets. Co-occurrence clustering excluded repertoires with fewer than 30,000 or more than 120,000 public chains, plus five with anomalous nucleotide sharing. The source is immuneACCESS, and TCRdb retained only in-frame sequences with V and J called. Part of the clones is not carried over; for the studies checked, unresolved V genes explain less than half of this, and the remainder is unexplained. V and J calls and clone size are copied from that table; D and trimming were computed from the DNA. The sample has 110,000 or so clones on record, 69% of them singletons. Around 5.4% of the sample is in the top ten clones.

The cohort was made up of roughly 670 healthy bone marrow donors. All cohort members were sampled while nominally healthy, although unrecorded immune exposures were likely present. The donor was CMV seropositive and was included in the group of 250 to 300 seropositive cohort members. Each donor provided a peripheral blood sample, and peripheral blood mononuclear cells were used for TCR beta sequencing. The Qiagen DNeasy Blood Extraction Kit was used to extract genomic DNA from the blood cell samples. The CDR3 spans 17 residues, from the cysteine through the phenylalanine. Only the CDR3 portion is preserved as DNA: 51 bases, with reading frame beginning at the first base. V sheds 0 bases and J sheds 3 bases, leaving 18 bases between their ends. CDR1 and CDR2, looked up from the germline V gene, are SGHDN and FVKESK.

This sequence originates from a woman aged 70-85 years in good health and CMV-seropositive. Input material: PBMCs. The V and J segments used are TRBV14 and TRBJ2-7; the D gene is perhaps TRBD2, from 6 matching bases. The nucleotide sequence reads as follows: TGTGCCAGCAGCCAAGAGGGAATCGGCCAGGGACTCTACGAGCAGTACTTC. It translates as CASSQEGIGQGLYEQYF.